This T cell receptor beta chain was found in a study of molecular identifiers for immune sequencing clone quantification. This clonotype was detected a few times. Its antigen is unidentified. Study-wide points: Spiked-in Jurkat TCR RNA corresponding to one cell was reported as detectable against 1 million or so naive cells.

V was cut by 5 bases and J by 2 bases, with 14 bases left in between. Germline V gene sequence: CDR1 LNHDA, CDR2 SQIVND (reference sequence). This CDR3 is 15 amino acids long. TCRdb fed the PCR reads into MiXCR, producing one record per CDR3 protein. The sample has more than 450,000 distinct CDR3 sequences; about a quarter are singletons. This sequence was found in a human donor in good health. Some libraries in this study had Jurkat cell RNA spiked in. J is TRBJ2-3 and V is TRBV19; D remains unclear. The sample taken for sequencing was naive CD8+ T cells from blood, with Jurkat cell RNA spiked in. Subset given: FACS-sorted CD8+CD4-CCR7+CD45RA+ naive T cells. This chain's CDR3 is CASSASAVLTDTQYF. CDR3 DNA sequence: TGTGCCAGTAGTGCCTCTGCGGTACTCACAGATACGCAGTATTTT.